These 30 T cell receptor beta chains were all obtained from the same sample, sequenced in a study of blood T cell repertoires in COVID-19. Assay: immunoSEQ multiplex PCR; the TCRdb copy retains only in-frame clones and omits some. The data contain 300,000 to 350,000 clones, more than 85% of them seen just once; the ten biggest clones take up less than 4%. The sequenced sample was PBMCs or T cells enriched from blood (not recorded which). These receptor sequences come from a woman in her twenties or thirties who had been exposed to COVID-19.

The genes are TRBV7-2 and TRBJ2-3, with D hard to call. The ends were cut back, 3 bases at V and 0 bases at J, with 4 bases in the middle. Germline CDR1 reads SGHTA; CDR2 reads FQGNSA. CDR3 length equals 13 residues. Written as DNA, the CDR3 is TGTGCCAGCAGCTTCTACAGCACAGATACGCAGTATTTT. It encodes CASSFYSTDTQYF.

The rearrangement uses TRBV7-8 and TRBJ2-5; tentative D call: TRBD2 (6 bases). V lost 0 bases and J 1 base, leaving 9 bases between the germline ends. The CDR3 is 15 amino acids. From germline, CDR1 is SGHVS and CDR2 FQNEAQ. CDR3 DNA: TGTGCCAGCAGCTTAGCCGTCGGGGGCCAAGAGACCCAGTACTTC. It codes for CASSLAVGGQETQYF.

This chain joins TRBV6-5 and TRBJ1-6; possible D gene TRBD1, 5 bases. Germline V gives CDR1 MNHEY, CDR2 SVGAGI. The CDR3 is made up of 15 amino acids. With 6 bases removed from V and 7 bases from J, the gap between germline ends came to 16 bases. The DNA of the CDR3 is TGTGCCAGCAGCCGCCAACCGACAGAGAATTCACCCCTCCACTTT. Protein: CASSRQPTENSPLHF.

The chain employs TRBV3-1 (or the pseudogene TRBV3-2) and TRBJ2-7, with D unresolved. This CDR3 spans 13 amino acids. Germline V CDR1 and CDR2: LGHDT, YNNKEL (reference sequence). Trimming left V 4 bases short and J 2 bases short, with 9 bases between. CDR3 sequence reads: CASSRTHAYEQYF. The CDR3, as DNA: TGTGCCAGCAGCCGCACACATGCCTACGAGCAGTACTTC.

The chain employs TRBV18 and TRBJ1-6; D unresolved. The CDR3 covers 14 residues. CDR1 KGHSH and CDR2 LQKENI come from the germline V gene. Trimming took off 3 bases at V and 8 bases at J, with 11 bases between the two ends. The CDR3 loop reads CASSPSGSDSPLHF. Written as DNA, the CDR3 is TGTGCCAGCTCACCTTCTGGTTCGGATTCACCCCTCCACTTT. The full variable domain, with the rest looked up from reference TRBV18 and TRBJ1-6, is NAGVMQNPRHLVRRRGQEARLRCSPMKGHSHVYWYRQLPEEGLKFMVYLQKENIIDESGMPKERFSAEFPKEGPSILRIQQVVRGDSAAYFCASSPSGSDSPLHFGNGTRLTVT.

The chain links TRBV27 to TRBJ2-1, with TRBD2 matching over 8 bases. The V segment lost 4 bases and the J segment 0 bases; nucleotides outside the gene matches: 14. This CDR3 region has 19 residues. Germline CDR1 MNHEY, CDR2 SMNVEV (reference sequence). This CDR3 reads CASSWLFVRGGSSYNEQFF. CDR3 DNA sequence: TGTGCCAGCAGTTGGTTGTTTGTACGGGGGGGTAGCTCCTACAATGAGCAGTTCTTC.

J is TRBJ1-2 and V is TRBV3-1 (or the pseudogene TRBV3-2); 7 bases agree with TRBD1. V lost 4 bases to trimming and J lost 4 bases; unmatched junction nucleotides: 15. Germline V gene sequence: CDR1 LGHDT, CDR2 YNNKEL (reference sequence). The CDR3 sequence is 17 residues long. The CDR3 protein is CASSPRQGLRNGYGYTF. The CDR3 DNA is TGTGCCAGCAGCCCCCGACAGGGTTTGAGGAATGGCTATGGCTACACCTTC.

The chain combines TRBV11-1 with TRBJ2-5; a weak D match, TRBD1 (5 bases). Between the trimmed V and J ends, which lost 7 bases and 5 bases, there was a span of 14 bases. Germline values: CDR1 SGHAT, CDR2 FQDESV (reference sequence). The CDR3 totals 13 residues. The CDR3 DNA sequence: TGTGCCAGCACCTTTGCGGACACCGAGACCCAGTACTTC. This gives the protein CASTFADTETQYF.

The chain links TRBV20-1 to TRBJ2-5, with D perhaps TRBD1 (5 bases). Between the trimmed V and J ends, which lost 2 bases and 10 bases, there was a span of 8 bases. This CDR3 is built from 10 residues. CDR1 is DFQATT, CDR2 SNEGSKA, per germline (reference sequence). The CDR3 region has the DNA TGCAGTGCTAGAAAAGGGGACCAGTACTTC. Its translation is CSARKGDQYF.

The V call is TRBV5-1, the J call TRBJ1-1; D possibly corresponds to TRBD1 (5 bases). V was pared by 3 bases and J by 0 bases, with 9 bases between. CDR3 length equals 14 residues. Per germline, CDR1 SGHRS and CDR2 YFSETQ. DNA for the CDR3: TGCGCCAGCAGCTCCCGGGACTTGAACACTGAAGCTTTCTTT. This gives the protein CASSSRDLNTEAFF. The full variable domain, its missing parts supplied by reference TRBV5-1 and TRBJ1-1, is KAGVTQTPRYLIKTRGQQVTLSCSPISGHRSVSWYQQTPGQGLQFLFEYFSETQRNKGNFPGRFSGRQFSNSRSEMNVSTLELGDSALYLCASSSRDLNTEAFFGQGTRLTVV.

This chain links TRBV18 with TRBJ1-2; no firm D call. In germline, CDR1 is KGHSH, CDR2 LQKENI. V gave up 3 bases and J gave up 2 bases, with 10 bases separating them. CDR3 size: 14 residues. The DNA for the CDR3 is TGTGCCAGCTCACCTAGGGAGTTAAACTATGGCTACACCTTC. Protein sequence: CASSPRELNYGYTF.

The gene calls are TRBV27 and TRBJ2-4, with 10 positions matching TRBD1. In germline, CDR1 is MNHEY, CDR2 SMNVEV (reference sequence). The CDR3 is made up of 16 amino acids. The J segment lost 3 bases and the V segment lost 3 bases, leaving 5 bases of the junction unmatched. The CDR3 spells CASSLTGGFVKNIQYF. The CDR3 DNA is TGTGCCAGCAGTTTGACAGGGGGCTTTGTCAAAAACATTCAGTACTTC.

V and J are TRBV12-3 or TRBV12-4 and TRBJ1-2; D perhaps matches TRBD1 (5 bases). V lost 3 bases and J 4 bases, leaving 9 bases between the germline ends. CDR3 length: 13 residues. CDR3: CASSFDRFYGYTF. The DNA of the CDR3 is TGTGCCAGCAGTTTTGACAGATTCTATGGCTACACCTTC.

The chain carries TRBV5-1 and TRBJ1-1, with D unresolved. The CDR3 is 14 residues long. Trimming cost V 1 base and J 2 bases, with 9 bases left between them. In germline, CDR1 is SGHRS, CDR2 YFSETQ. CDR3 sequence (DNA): TGCGCCAGCAGCTTGATCAGGCAAAACACTGAAGCTTTCTTT. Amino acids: CASSLIRQNTEAFF.

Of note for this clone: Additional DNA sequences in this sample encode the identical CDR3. The CDR3: CASSSDRNTEAFF. In DNA form, the CDR3 reads TGTGCCAGCAGCTCCGACAGGAACACTGAAGCTTTCTTT. The gene calls are TRBV7-3 and TRBJ1-1; weak D call: TRBD1 (5 bases). Germline V gives CDR1 SGHTA, CDR2 FQGTGA. The CDR3 sequence is 13 residues long. The germline V and J ends were trimmed by 4 bases and 1 base, with 7 bases remaining between them.

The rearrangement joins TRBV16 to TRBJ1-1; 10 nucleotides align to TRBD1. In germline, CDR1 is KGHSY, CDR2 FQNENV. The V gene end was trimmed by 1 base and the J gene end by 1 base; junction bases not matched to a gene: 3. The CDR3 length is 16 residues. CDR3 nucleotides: TGTGCCAGCAGCCAATGGGACAGGGGCACGAACACTGAAGCTTTCTTT. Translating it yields CASSQWDRGTNTEAFF.

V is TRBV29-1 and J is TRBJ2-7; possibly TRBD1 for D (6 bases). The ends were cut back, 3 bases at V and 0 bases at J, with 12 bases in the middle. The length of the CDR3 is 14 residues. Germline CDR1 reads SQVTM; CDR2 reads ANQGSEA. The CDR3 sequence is CSVDLQGDSYEQYF. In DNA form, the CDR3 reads TGCAGCGTTGATCTACAGGGTGACTCCTACGAGCAGTACTTC.

CDR3 nucleotides: TGTGCCAGCTCACCACCGAGGGTTATGAACACTGAAGCTTTCTTT. Its protein product is CASSPPRVMNTEAFF. The chain uses TRBV18 and TRBJ1-1; D remains unclear. The CDR3 has 15 amino acids. Per germline, CDR1 KGHSH and CDR2 LQKENI. Between the trimmed V and J ends, which lost 0 bases and 0 bases, there was a span of 8 bases.

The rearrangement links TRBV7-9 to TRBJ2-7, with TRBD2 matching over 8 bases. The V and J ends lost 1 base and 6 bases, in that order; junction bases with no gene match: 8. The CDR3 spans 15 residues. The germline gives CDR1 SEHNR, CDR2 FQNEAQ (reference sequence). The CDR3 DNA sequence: TGTGCCAGCAGCTTAGGAGGCGCGGGGGGTGCCGAGCAGTACTTC. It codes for CASSLGGAGGAEQYF.

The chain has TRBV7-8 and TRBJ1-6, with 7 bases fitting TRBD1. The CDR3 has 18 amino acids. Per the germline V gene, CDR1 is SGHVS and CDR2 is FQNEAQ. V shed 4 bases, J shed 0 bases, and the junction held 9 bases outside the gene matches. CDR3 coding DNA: TGTGCCAGCAGCTCCCCGGGACAGTCGAGCTCCTATAATTCACCCCTCCACTTT. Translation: CASSSPGQSSSYNSPLHF. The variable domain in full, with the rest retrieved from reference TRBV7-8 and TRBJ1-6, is GAGVSQSPRYKVAKRGQDVALRCDPISGHVSLFWYQQALGQGPEFLTYFQNEAQLDKSGLPSDRFFAERPEGSVSTLKIQRTQQEDSAVYLCASSSPGQSSSYNSPLHFGNGTRLTVT.

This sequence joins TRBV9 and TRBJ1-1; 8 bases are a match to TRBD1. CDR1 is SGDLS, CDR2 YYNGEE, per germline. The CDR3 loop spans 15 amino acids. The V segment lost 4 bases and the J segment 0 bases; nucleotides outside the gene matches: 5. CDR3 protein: CASSPRTGLNTEAFF. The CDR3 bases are TGTGCCAGCAGCCCACGGACAGGGCTGAACACTGAAGCTTTCTTT. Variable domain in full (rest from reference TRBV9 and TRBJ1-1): DSGVTQTPKHLITATGQRVTLRCSPRSGDLSVYWYQQSLDQGLQFLIQYYNGEERAKGNILERFSAQQFPDLHSELNLSSLELGDSALYFCASSPRTGLNTEAFFGQGTRLTVV.

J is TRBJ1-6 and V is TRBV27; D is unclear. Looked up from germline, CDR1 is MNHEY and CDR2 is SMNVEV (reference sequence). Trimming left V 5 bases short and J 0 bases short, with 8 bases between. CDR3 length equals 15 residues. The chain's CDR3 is CASSQEGSYNSPLHF. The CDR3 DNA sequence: TGTGCCAGCAGTCAAGAGGGCTCCTATAATTCACCCCTCCACTTT.

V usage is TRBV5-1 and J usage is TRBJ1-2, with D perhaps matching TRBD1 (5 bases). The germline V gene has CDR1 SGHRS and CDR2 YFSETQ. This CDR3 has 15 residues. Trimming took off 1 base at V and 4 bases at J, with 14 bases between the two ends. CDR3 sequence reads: CASSLKGQAGYGYTF. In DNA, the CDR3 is TGCGCCAGCAGCTTGAAGGGGCAGGCCGGCTATGGCTACACCTTC.

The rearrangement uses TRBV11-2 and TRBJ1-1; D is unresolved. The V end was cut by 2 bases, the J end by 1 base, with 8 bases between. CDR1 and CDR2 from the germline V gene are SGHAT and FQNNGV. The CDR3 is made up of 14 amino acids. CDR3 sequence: CASSLSGRNTEAFF. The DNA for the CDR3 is TGTGCCAGCAGCTTATCGGGGAGGAACACTGAAGCTTTCTTT.

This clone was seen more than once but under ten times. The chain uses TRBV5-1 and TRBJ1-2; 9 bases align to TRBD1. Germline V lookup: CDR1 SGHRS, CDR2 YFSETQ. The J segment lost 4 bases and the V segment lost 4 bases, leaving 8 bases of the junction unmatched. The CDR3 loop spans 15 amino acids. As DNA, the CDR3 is TGCGCCAGCAGCCAAGGGACAGGGCGTCCCTATGGCTACACCTTC. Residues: CASSQGTGRPYGYTF.

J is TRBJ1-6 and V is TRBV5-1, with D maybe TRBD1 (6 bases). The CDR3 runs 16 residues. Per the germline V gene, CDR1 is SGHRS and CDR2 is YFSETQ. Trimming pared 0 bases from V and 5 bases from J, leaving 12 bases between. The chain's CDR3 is CASSLEQGFDNSPLHF. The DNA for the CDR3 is TGCGCCAGCAGCTTGGAACAGGGATTCGATAATTCACCCCTCCACTTT.

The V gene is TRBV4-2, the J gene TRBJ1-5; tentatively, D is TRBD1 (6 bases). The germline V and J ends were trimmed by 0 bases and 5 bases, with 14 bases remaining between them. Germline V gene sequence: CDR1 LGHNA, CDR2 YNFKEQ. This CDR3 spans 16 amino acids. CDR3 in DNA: TGTGCCAGCAGCCAAGATCGGTCACAGGGTGATCAGCCCCAGCATTTT. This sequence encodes CASSQDRSQGDQPQHF.

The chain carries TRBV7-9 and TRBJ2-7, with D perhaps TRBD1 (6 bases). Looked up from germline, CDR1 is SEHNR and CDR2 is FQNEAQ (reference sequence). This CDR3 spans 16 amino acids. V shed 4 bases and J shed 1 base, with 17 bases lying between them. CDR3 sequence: CASSSPEGESSYEQYF. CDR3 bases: TGTGCCAGCAGCTCTCCCGAGGGGGAATCATCCTACGAGCAGTACTTC.

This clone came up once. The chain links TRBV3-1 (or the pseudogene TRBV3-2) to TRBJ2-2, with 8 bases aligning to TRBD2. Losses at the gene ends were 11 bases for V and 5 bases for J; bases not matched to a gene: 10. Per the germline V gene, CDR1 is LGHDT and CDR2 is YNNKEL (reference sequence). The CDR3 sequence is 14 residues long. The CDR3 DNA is TGTGCCTCCATGCTTTCTAGCGGGACCGGGGAGCTGTTTTTT. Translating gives CASMLSSGTGELFF.

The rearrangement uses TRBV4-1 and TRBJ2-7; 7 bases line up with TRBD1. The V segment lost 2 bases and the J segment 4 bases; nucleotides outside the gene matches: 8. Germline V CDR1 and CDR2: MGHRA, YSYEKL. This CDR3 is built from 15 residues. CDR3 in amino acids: CASSQNPGTEYEQYF. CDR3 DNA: TGCGCCAGCAGCCAAAACCCGGGGACAGAGTACGAGCAGTACTTC.